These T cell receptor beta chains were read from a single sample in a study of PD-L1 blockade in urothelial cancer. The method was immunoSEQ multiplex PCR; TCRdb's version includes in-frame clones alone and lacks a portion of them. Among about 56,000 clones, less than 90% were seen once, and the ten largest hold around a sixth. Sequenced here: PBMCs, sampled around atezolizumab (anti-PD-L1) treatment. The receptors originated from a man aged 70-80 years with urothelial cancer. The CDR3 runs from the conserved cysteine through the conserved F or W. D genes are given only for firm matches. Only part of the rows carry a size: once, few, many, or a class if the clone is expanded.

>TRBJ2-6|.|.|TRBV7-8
CASSLARASGANVLTF
TGTGCCAGCAGCTTAGCGCGAGCCTCTGGGGCCAACGTCCTGACTTTC
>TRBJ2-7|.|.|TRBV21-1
CASSPTSRGAGEQYF
TGTGCCAGCAGCCCTACCAGCAGGGGGGCTGGGGAGCAGTACTTC
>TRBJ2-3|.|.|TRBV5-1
CASSLAGGTDTQYF
TGCGCCAGCAGCTTGGCAGGGGGCACAGATACGCAGTATTTT
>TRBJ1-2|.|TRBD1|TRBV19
CASTTGGYGYTF
TGTGCCAGTACCACAGGGGGTTATGGCTACACCTTC
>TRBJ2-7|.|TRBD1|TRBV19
CASSIPSRGLPYEQYF
TGTGCCAGTAGTATCCCCTCCAGGGGGCTCCCCTACGAGCAGTACTTC
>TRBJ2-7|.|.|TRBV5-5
CASSLGVREQYF
TGTGCCAGCAGCTTGGGCGTCCGGGAGCAGTACTTC
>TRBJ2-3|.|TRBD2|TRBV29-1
CSAQRTSGSLGTDTQYF
TGCAGCGCCCAGAGGACTAGCGGGAGTTTGGGCACAGATACGCAGTATTTT
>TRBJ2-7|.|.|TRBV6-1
CASRKDSYEQYF
TGTGCCAGCAGAAAAGACAGCTACGAGCAGTACTTC
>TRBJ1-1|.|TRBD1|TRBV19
CASSITLTGGTEAFF
TGTGCCAGTAGTATAACTCTTACAGGGGGCACTGAAGCTTTCTTT
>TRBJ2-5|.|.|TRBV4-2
CASSPREGETQYF
TGTGCCAGCAGCCCCCGGGAAGGGGAGACCCAGTACTTC
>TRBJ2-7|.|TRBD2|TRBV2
CASRRGTSGRRFGEQYF
TGTGCCAGCAGGAGGGGGACTAGCGGGAGGCGCTTCGGCGAGCAGTACTTC
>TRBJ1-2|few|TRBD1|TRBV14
CASSQTGWGYTF
TGTGCCAGCAGCCAGACAGGGTGGGGCTACACCTTC
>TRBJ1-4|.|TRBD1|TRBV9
CASSVGQGLLNEKLFF
TGTGCCAGCAGCGTTGGACAGGGACTTCTTAATGAAAAACTGTTTTTT
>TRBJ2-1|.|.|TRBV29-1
CSVVAGLGDYNEQFF
TGCAGCGTTGTCGCGGGGCTCGGGGACTACAATGAGCAGTTCTTC
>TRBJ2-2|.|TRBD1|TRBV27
CASSTRQGAAGELFF
TGTGCCAGCAGTACGCGACAGGGGGCAGCCGGGGAGCTGTTTTTT
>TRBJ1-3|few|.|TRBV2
CASFRGSELSGNTIYF
TGTGCCAGCTTTCGGGGGAGCGAACTCTCTGGAAACACCATATATTTT
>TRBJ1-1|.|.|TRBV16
CASSYSQGFTEAFF
TGTGCCAGCAGCTACTCCCAGGGGTTCACTGAAGCTTTCTTT
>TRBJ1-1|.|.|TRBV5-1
CASSVRDPGGTEAFF
TGCGCCAGCAGCGTTCGGGATCCCGGGGGTACTGAAGCTTTCTTT
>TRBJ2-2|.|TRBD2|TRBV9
CASSVVASGSRELFF
TGTGCCAGCAGCGTAGTGGCTAGCGGGAGTAGGGAGCTGTTTTTT
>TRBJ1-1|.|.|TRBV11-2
CASSLGGGRGTEAFF
TGTGCCAGCAGCTTAGGCGGGGGTAGGGGCACTGAAGCTTTCTTT
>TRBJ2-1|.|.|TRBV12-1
CARTTGVPFSSYNEQFF
TGTGCCAGAACTACAGGGGTCCCTTTTAGCTCCTACAATGAGCAGTTCTTC
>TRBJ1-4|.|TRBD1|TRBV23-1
CASSPNPGQGTNEKLFF
TGCGCCAGCAGTCCCAATCCGGGACAGGGGACAAATGAAAAACTGTTTTTT
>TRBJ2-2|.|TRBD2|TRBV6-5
CASGGGFPGELFF
TGTGCCAGCGGGGGGGGTTTCCCCGGGGAGCTGTTTTTT
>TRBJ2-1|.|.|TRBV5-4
CASSLAVGAVYNEQFF
TGTGCCAGCAGCTTGGCCGTGGGGGCCGTCTACAATGAGCAGTTCTTC